The 29 T cell receptor beta chains below were found in one sample sequenced in a study of cytomegalovirus exposure and HLA in healthy donors. Both 60 Vbeta primers and 13 Jbeta primers went into the PCR. Only in-frame clones appear in the TCRdb table, and some are missing; sequencing was by immunoSEQ multiplex PCR. The sample lists some 150,000 clones; 81% were seen once. The sample consisted of PBMCs. These TCRs come from a woman in her forties or fifties in good health and CMV-seronegative.

V gene TRBV27 combines with J gene TRBJ2-3, with a possible D match to TRBD2 (6 bases). CDR3 length equals 14 residues. Trimming took off 7 bases at V and 4 bases at J, with 15 bases between the two ends. Looked up from germline, CDR1 is MNHEY and CDR2 is SMNVEV (reference sequence). The CDR3: CASTAWREADTQYF. The DNA for the CDR3 is TGTGCCAGCACGGCTTGGAGGGAAGCAGATACGCAGTATTTT.

The chain recombines TRBV10-3 with TRBJ1-2; 7 bases agree with TRBD1. The V and J ends lost 0 bases and 2 bases, in that order; junction bases with no gene match: 3. Germline V gives CDR1 ENHRY, CDR2 SYGVKD. The CDR3 extends over 15 amino acids. The CDR3 nucleotides are TGTGCCATCAGTGAGTCCTCGACAGGGAACTATGGCTACACCTTC. This gives the protein CAISESSTGNYGYTF.

The J gene is TRBJ2-2, the V gene TRBV5-4; 9 bases fit TRBD1. Germline V gene sequence: CDR1 SGHNT, CDR2 YYREEE (reference sequence). With V trimmed by 4 bases and J by 6 bases, 7 bases remained unmatched. The CDR3 totals 15 residues. CDR3 protein: CASSTGTGSSGELFF. The CDR3 bases are TGTGCCAGCAGCACCGGGACAGGGTCGTCCGGGGAGCTGTTTTTT.

CDR3 sequence: CASSTPRDWLGNEQYF. DNA for the CDR3: TGTGCCAGCAGTACCCCCCGGGACTGGCTCGGGAACGAGCAGTACTTC. The rearrangement uses TRBV28 and TRBJ2-7; possibly TRBD2 for D (6 bases). The CDR3 sequence is 16 residues long. The V gene's germline CDR1 is MDHEN and CDR2 SYDVKM. With 5 bases removed from V and 5 bases from J, the gap between germline ends came to 22 bases.

V gene TRBV6-6 combines with J gene TRBJ2-4; D may be TRBD2 (5 bases). Trimming shortened V by 9 bases and J by 7 bases, and 16 bases separated the two germline ends. Germline V gene sequence: CDR1 MNHNY, CDR2 SVGAGI (reference sequence). This CDR3 is built from 13 residues. CDR3 DNA sequence: TGTGCCAGGGGGTTGGGAGTTGGGAACATTCAGTACTTC. This gives the protein CARGLGVGNIQYF.

This clone came up a few times. V is TRBV28 and J is TRBJ1-1, with TRBD1 as a possible D gene (5 bases). This CDR3 region has 14 residues. V lost 5 bases to trimming and J lost 11 bases, with 21 bases between them. Looked up from germline, CDR1 is MDHEN and CDR2 is SYDVKM. As DNA, the CDR3 is TGTGCCAGCAGTCCTCGTCGGGACTTTTCTAGGGCTTTCTTT. Amino acid sequence: CASSPRRDFSRAFF.

CDR3 sequence: CASSFTRTGLGQETQYF. CDR3 nucleotide sequence: TGTGCCAGCAGCTTCACTCGGACAGGGTTGGGACAAGAGACCCAGTACTTC. The chain joins TRBV7-9 to TRBJ2-5, with TRBD1 matching 8 bases. CDR1 is SEHNR, CDR2 FQNEAQ, per germline (reference sequence). The V and J ends lost 3 bases and 2 bases, in that order; junction bases with no gene match: 11. This CDR3 has 17 residues.

The V call is TRBV11-3, the J call TRBJ2-1; TRBD1 matches 8 bases. This CDR3 comprises 13 residues. The germline V gene has CDR1 SGHNT and CDR2 YENEEA. V was clipped by 5 bases and J by 9 bases; unmatched bases: 6. In nucleotides, the CDR3 is TGTGCCAGCAGCCGTACCAGGGGGCGTGAGCAGTTCTTC. Translated: CASSRTRGREQFF.

This clone is a singleton in its sample. This chain links TRBV7-8 with TRBJ1-1; 7 bases agree with TRBD1. J lost 1 base, V lost 5 bases, and 7 bases had no gene match. Germline CDR1 reads SGHVS; CDR2 reads FQNEAQ. CDR3 length: 15 amino acids. The CDR3 loop is CASSLGQAQNTEAFF. The CDR3 nucleotides read TGTGCCAGCAGCCTTGGACAGGCCCAGAACACTGAAGCTTTCTTT.

The chain employs TRBV15 and TRBJ2-5; the D gene is possibly TRBD1 (6 bases). V was cut by 4 bases and J by 2 bases, with 11 bases left in between. The CDR3 contains 14 residues. CDR1 is LNHNV, CDR2 YYDKDF, per germline (reference sequence). CDR3 sequence: CATSKGTPQETQYF. Written as DNA, the CDR3 is TGTGCCACCAGCAAAGGGACACCGCAAGAGACCCAGTACTTC.

A note on this clone: Other DNA sequences of this sample code for an identical CDR3. The chain recombines TRBV5-1 with TRBJ2-2; the D is unclear. Germline lookup yields CDR1 SGHRS and CDR2 YFSETQ. This CDR3 spans 14 amino acids. Trimming stripped 2 bases from V and 1 base from J, with 6 bases between. In DNA, the CDR3 is TGCGCCAGCAGCTTTTCAGGGAACACCGGGGAGCTGTTTTTT. It encodes CASSFSGNTGELFF.

This rearrangement joins TRBV28 to TRBJ1-4; D gene ambiguous. V dropped 7 bases and J dropped 2 bases, with 17 bases sitting between them. This CDR3 spans 16 amino acids. The germline V gene has CDR1 MDHEN and CDR2 SYDVKM. The CDR3 sequence is CASTPIYKQTNEKLFF. CDR3 sequence (DNA): TGTGCCAGCACCCCTATCTATAAACAGACTAATGAAAAACTGTTTTTT.

The CDR3 nucleotides are TGTGCCAGCAGCTTATCTACCGGGACACAAACCTTGAGGACTGAAGCTTTCTTT. This translates into CASSLSTGTQTLRTEAFF. The chain recombines TRBV13 with TRBJ1-1; a weak D match, TRBD1 (6 bases). V lost 2 bases to trimming and J lost 5 bases, with 24 bases between them. Germline V gene data show CDR1 as PRHDT and CDR2 as FYEKMQ (reference sequence). The CDR3 runs 18 residues.

The chain uses TRBV15 and TRBJ1-2; the match to TRBD1 covers 9 bases. The V gene's germline CDR1 is LNHNV and CDR2 YYDKDF (reference sequence). This CDR3 is 14 amino acids long. V lost 1 base to trimming and J lost 4 bases; unmatched junction nucleotides: 1. The CDR3 here is CATSRGGQGYGYTF. In DNA form, the CDR3 reads TGTGCCACCAGCAGAGGGGGACAGGGCTATGGCTACACCTTC.

The chain employs TRBV7-9 and TRBJ1-2; 7 bases align to TRBD1. Trimming at V came to 5 bases and at J to 1 base, leaving 4 bases not matched to a gene. The germline CDR1 and CDR2 sequences are SEHNR and FQNEAQ (reference sequence). CDR3 length equals 14 residues. The DNA of the CDR3 is TGTGCCAGCAGCCGGGGACAGAGTAACTATGGCTACACCTTC. Its translation is CASSRGQSNYGYTF.

The rearrangement links TRBV2 to TRBJ2-5, with 11 bases aligning to TRBD2. The germline gives CDR1 SNHLY, CDR2 FYNNEI. CDR3 length equals 14 residues. The J segment lost 2 bases and the V segment lost 8 bases, leaving 4 bases of the junction unmatched. The CDR3 sequence is CASLGTSGQETQYF. CDR3 bases: TGTGCCAGCCTCGGGACTAGCGGACAAGAGACCCAGTACTTC.

This clone was counted a few times. CDR3 in DNA: TGTGCCAGTAGTAACAAGGGACACGAGGGGGCCCAGCATTTT. Protein: CASSNKGHEGAQHF. The gene calls are TRBV19 and TRBJ1-5; D perhaps matches TRBD1 (6 bases). V lost 4 bases and J 11 bases, leaving 18 bases between the germline ends. This CDR3 comprises 14 residues. Germline lookup yields CDR1 LNHDA and CDR2 SQIVND (reference sequence).

This clone is a singleton in its sample. This CDR3 reads CACPGQGEKLFF. Written as DNA, the CDR3 is TGTGCCTGTCCGGGACAGGGTGAAAAACTGTTTTTT. The V and J genes are TRBV30 and TRBJ1-4; 9 nucleotides match TRBD1. This CDR3 has 12 residues. The V gene end was trimmed by 6 bases and the J gene end by 7 bases; junction bases not matched to a gene: 3. Germline CDR1 GTSNPN, CDR2 SVGIG (reference sequence).

The V call is TRBV28, the J call TRBJ1-2, with D tentatively TRBD1 (6 bases). Germline CDR1 MDHEN, CDR2 SYDVKM. This CDR3 has 15 residues. Trimming shortened V by 2 bases and J by 6 bases, and 16 bases separated the two germline ends. CDR3 DNA: TGTGCCAGCAGTTTAGTATGGAGCTCAGGGGATGGCTACACCTTC. As protein: CASSLVWSSGDGYTF.

The chain carries TRBV6-1 and TRBJ2-7, with 8 bases matching TRBD1. In germline, CDR1 is MNHNS, CDR2 SASEGT. The V segment lost 2 bases and the J segment 6 bases; nucleotides outside the gene matches: 12. This CDR3 region has 16 residues. In DNA form, the CDR3 reads TGTGCCAGCAGTGAAAGTTTCGGCAGGGGGCCCCTCGAGCAGTACTTC. Its protein product is CASSESFGRGPLEQYF.

The chain recombines TRBV7-9 with TRBJ2-3, with D tentatively TRBD2 (6 bases). Germline V lookup: CDR1 SEHNR, CDR2 FQNEAQ (reference sequence). This CDR3 is 13 amino acids long. Trimming cost V 11 bases and J 3 bases, with 15 bases left between them. The DNA of the CDR3 is TGTGCCTGCCGGGACTCTGGAACAGATACGCAGTATTTT. Translation gives CACRDSGTDTQYF.

V gene TRBV4-3 combines with J gene TRBJ2-7, with D tentatively TRBD1 (6 bases). The CDR3 is 17 amino acids. V lost 0 bases and J 7 bases, leaving 22 bases between the germline ends. Germline loops: CDR1 LGHNA, CDR2 YSLEER. For the CDR3, the DNA is TGCGCCAGCAGCCAAGATTACTCGGACAGCCCTTTTCGTGAGCAGTACTTC. As protein: CASSQDYSDSPFREQYF.

The V gene is TRBV13, the J gene TRBJ2-7, with 8 bases identical to TRBD2. After removal of 6 bases from V and 7 bases from J, the junction contained 20 bases not matched to a gene. The length of the CDR3 is 17 residues. Germline assignment: CDR1 PRHDT and CDR2 FYEKMQ (reference sequence). The CDR3 here is CASSQAVGLALDAEQYF. CDR3 coding DNA: TGTGCCAGCAGTCAGGCTGTCGGACTAGCACTAGACGCTGAGCAGTACTTC.

The V call is TRBV19, the J call TRBJ2-7, with 8 bases aligning to TRBD1. The CDR3 extends over 14 amino acids. V gave up 5 bases and J gave up 2 bases; unmatched junction bases: 5. The germline V gene encodes CDR1 LNHDA and CDR2 SQIVND (reference sequence). The CDR3 nucleotides read TGTGCCAGTAGTCCGGGACAGGAACCCTACGAGCAGTACTTC. This encodes CASSPGQEPYEQYF.

V is TRBV29-1 and J is TRBJ2-5, with D possibly TRBD2 on 6 matching bases. There are 11 residues in the CDR3. Trimming cost V 6 bases and J 11 bases, with 16 bases left between them. Germline-derived CDR1 and CDR2 are SQVTM and ANQGSEA. CDR3 amino acids: CSVVKSREQYF. In nucleotides, the CDR3 is TGCAGCGTGGTCAAGAGCCGGGAGCAGTACTTC.

The chain combines TRBV7-6 with TRBJ2-7, with 7 bases that match TRBD1. There are 14 residues in the CDR3. V was clipped by 0 bases and J by 3 bases; unmatched bases: 2. CDR1 and CDR2 (germline): SGHVS, FNYEAQ. CDR3 loop: CASSLAQGFYEQYF. The CDR3, as DNA: TGTGCCAGCAGCTTAGCACAGGGGTTCTACGAGCAGTACTTC.

V usage is TRBV20-1 and J usage is TRBJ2-7; D is unclear. This CDR3 is built from 10 residues. Looked up from germline, CDR1 is DFQATT and CDR2 is SNEGSKA (reference sequence). Trimming removed 6 bases from V and 0 bases from J, with 3 bases in between. CDR3 protein: CSAYSYEQYF. CDR3 nucleotides: TGCAGTGCCTACTCCTACGAGCAGTACTTC.

This clone was detected only once. The chain couples TRBV5-5 to TRBJ1-5; no clear D gene. CDR1 and CDR2 from the germline V gene are SGHKS and YYEKEE (reference sequence). The germline V and J ends were trimmed by 0 bases and 5 bases, with 6 bases remaining between them. The CDR3 loop spans 13 amino acids. The CDR3 is CASSLGSDQPQHF. CDR3 nucleotides: TGTGCCAGCAGCTTGGGCAGCGATCAGCCCCAGCATTTT.

The V and J genes are TRBV7-9 and TRBJ2-2, with 9 nucleotides matching TRBD1. The CDR3 loop spans 16 amino acids. The germline gives CDR1 SEHNR, CDR2 FQNEAQ (reference sequence). V lost 6 bases and J lost 4; bases outside the gene matches: 9. CDR3 sequence reads: CASRLGEQGATGELFF. The CDR3 bases are TGTGCCAGCAGATTGGGGGAACAGGGGGCCACCGGGGAGCTGTTTTTT. Based on the CDR3 plus reference TRBV7-9 and TRBJ2-2, the full variable domain is DTGVSQNPRHKITKRGQNVTFRCDPISEHNRLYWYRQTLGQGPEFLTYFQNEAQLEKSRLLSDRFSAERPKGSFSTLEIQRTEQGDSAMYLCASRLGEQGATGELFFGEGSRLTVL.